This TCR beta chain is from a study of cytomegalovirus exposure and HLA in healthy donors. Background on the study: One earlier analysis, a look at approximately 190 million T cells, found approximately 120 million unique TCR beta sequences.

PCR amplification relied on 60 Vbeta primers (plus 13 Jbeta primers). Clones were read by immunoSEQ multiplex PCR, and TCRdb kept only the in-frame ones, dropping some. The repertoire consists of about 180,000 clones, with around 77% occurring once and the leading ten covering roughly 2.3%. About this clone itself: The germline gene is not matched at one end of the junction; a read error may be the cause.

The V gene's germline CDR1 is MNHNS and CDR2 SASEGT. The length of the CDR3 is 15 residues. This receptor was identified in a man aged 60 to 75 in good health and CMV-seronegative. Material: PBMCs. The V call is TRBV6-1, the J call TRBJ1-5, with a weak D call TRBD1 (6 bases). Here the CDR3 reads CASSEQGPGNRPQHF. CDR3 DNA sequence: TGTGCCAGCAGTGAGCAGGGGCCCGGCAATCGGCCCCAGCATTTT.